Detailed here is one T cell receptor beta chain. What it binds is not known. The sample belongs to a study of CD8+ T cells in alopecia areata. Study-level information: Treated patients swallowed 5 to 10 mg of oral tofacitinib twice daily.

Peripheral blood and lesional scalp punch biopsies came from alopecia areata patients. Study outcomes and limitations: Normal scalp had lower clonality than lesional scalp, with alopecia totalis/universalis lesions showing this most strongly.

Extraction of RNA preceded its reverse transcription into cDNA, which served as the sequencing template. Sequencing used immunoSEQ multiplex PCR; TCRdb keeps in-frame clones, though not all of them. The sample lists approximately 7,800 clones, around 60% occurring once. Germline V gene lookup returns CDR1 SNHLY and CDR2 FYNNEI. Trimming took off 5 bases at V and 0 bases at J, with 8 bases between the two ends. This CDR3 region has 14 residues. V usage is TRBV2 and J usage is TRBJ2-1; D remains ambiguous. The material was skin, obtained at week 0. This TCR derives from a human donor with alopecia areata. Here the CDR3 DNA reads TGTGCCAGCAGTCTGGCCAGCTCCTACAATGAGCAGTTCTTC. It codes for CASSLASSYNEQFF.